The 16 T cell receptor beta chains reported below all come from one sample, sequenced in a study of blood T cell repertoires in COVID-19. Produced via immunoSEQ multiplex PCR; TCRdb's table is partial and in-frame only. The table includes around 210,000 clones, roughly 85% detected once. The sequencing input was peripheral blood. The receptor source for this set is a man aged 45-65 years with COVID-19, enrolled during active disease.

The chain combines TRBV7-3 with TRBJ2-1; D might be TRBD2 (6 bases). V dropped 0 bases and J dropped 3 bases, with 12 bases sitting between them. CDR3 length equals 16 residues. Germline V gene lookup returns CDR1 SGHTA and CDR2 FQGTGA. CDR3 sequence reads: CASSLTGQGGYNEQFF. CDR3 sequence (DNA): TGTGCCAGCAGCTTAACTGGCCAGGGAGGCTACAATGAGCAGTTCTTC.

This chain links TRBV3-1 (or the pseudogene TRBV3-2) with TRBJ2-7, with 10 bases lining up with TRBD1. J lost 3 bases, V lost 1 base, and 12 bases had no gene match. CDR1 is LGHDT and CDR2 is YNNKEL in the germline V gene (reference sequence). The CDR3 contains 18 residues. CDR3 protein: CASSQAFDSGTGVYEQYF. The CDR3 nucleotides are TGTGCCAGCAGCCAAGCCTTCGACTCCGGGACAGGGGTCTACGAGCAGTACTTC.

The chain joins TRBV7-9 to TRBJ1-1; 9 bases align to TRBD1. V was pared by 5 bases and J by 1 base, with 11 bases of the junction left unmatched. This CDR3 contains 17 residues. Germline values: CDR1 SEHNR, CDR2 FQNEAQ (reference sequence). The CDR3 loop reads CASSRQRDRVTNTEAFF. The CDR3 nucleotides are TGTGCCAGCAGCAGACAGAGGGACAGGGTGACGAACACTGAAGCTTTCTTT.

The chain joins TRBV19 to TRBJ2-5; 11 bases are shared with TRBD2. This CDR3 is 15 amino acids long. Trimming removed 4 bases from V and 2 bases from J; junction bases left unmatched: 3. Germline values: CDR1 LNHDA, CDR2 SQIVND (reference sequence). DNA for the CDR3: TGTGCCAGTAGTAGACTAGCGGGACGACAAGAGACCCAGTACTTC. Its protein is CASSRLAGRQETQYF.

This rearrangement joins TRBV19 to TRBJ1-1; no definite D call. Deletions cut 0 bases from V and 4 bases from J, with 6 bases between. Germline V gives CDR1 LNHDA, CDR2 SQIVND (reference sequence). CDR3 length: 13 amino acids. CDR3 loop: CASSIEAATEAFF. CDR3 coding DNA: TGTGCCAGTAGTATAGAAGCGGCCACTGAAGCTTTCTTT.

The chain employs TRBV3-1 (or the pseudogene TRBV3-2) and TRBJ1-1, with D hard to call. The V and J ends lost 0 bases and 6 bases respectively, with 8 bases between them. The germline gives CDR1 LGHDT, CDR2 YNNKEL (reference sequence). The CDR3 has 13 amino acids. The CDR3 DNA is TGTGCCAGCAGCCAAGATTTAACAGCTGAAGCTTTCTTT. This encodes CASSQDLTAEAFF.

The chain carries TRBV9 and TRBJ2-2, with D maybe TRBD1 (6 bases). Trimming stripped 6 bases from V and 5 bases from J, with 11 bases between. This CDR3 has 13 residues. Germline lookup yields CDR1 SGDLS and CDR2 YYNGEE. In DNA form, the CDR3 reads TGTGCCAGCAACCTAAGGGGGACCGGGGAGCTGTTTTTT. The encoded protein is CASNLRGTGELFF.

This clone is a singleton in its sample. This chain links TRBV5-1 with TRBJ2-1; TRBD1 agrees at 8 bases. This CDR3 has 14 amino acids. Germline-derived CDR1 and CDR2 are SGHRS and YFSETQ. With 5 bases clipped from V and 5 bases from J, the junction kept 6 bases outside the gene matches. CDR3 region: CASRRGQGNNEQFF. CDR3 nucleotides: TGCGCCAGCAGAAGAGGACAGGGAAACAATGAGCAGTTCTTC. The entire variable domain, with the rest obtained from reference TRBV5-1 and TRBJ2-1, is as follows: KAGVTQTPRYLIKTRGQQVTLSCSPISGHRSVSWYQQTPGQGLQFLFEYFSETQRNKGNFPGRFSGRQFSNSRSEMNVSTLELGDSALYLCASRRGQGNNEQFFGPGTRLTVL.

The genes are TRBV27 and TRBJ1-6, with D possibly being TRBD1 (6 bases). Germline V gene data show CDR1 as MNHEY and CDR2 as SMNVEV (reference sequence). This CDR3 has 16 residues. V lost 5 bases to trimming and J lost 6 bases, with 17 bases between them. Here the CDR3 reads CASSLQRGGFNSPLHF. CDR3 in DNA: TGTGCCAGCAGTCTACAGAGGGGGGGGTTTAATTCACCCCTCCACTTT.

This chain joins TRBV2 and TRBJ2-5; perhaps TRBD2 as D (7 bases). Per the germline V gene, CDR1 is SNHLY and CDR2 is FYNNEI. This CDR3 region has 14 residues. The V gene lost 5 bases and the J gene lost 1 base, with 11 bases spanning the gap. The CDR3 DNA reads TGTGCCAGCAGTCGGCGGGGGCTCCAAGAGACCCAGTACTTC. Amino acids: CASSRRGLQETQYF.

Written as DNA, the CDR3 is TGTGCCAGCAGCGCACCCGGGAGCCTAACTGCGGGAGAGCAGTACTTC. It yields the protein CASSAPGSLTAGEQYF. The chain carries TRBV5-5 and TRBJ2-7; a weak D match, TRBD2 (6 bases). The germline V gene has CDR1 SGHKS and CDR2 YYEKEE (reference sequence). CDR3 size: 16 residues. Trimming took 4 bases from V and 7 from J, leaving 24 bases between them.

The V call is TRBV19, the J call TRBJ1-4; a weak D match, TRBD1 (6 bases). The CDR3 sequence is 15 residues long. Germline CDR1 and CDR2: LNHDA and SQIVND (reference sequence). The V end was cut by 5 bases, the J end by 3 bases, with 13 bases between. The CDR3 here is CASSSKGVSNEKLFF. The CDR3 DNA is TGTGCCAGTAGTTCTAAGGGGGTCTCTAATGAAAAACTGTTTTTT.

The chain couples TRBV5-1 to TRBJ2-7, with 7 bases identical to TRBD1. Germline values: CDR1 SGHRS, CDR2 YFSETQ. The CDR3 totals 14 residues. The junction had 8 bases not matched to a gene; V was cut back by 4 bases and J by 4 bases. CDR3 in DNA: TGCGCCAGCAGCCCCGGGACAGATATTTACGAGCAGTACTTC. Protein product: CASSPGTDIYEQYF.

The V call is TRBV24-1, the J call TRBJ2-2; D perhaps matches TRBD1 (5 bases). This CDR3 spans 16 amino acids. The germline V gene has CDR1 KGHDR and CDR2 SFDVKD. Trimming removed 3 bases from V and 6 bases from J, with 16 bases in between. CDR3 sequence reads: CATSDLGAPTPGELFF. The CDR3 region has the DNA TGTGCCACCAGTGATCTTGGGGCCCCGACACCCGGGGAGCTGTTTTTT.

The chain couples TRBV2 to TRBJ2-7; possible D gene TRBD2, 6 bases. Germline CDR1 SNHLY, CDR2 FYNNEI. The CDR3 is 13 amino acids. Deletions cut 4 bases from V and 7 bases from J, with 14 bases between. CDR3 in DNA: TGTGCCAGCAGTGGGGGGGTCCAGTATGAGCAGTACTTC. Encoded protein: CASSGGVQYEQYF. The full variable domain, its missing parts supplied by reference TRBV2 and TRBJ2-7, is EPEVTQTPSHQVTQMGQEVILRCVPISNHLYFYWYRQILGQKVEFLVSFYNNEISEKSEIFDDQFSVERPDGSNFTLKIRSTKLEDSAMYFCASSGGVQYEQYFGPGTRLTVT.

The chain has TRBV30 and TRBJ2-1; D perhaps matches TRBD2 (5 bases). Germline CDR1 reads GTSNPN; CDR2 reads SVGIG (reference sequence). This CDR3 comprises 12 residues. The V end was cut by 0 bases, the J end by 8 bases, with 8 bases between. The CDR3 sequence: CAWSVLGYEQFF. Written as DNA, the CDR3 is TGTGCCTGGAGTGTACTAGGGTATGAGCAGTTCTTC.